The T cell receptor (beta chain) described here comes from a study of T cell changes during pregnancy in multiple sclerosis. The protocol was immunoSEQ multiplex PCR, while the TCRdb copy is restricted to in-frame clones and leaves out a portion. The sample carries about 86,000 clones, approximately 89% recorded once. V lost 5 bases, J lost 0 bases, and 10 bases stayed unmatched. CDR1 LGHNA and CDR2 YNFKEQ come from the germline V gene. This CDR3 has 19 residues. V and J are TRBV4-2 and TRBJ1-6, with 10 bases aligning to TRBD1. The sequence derives from a female donor in good health, enrolled as a control in a pregnancy study. The source material was peripheral blood, sampled in the first trimester of pregnancy. The CDR3 here is CASSAPGQGFPSYNSPLHF. CDR3 bases: TGTGCCAGCAGCGCGCCGGGACAGGGGTTCCCCTCCTATAATTCACCCCTCCACTTT.